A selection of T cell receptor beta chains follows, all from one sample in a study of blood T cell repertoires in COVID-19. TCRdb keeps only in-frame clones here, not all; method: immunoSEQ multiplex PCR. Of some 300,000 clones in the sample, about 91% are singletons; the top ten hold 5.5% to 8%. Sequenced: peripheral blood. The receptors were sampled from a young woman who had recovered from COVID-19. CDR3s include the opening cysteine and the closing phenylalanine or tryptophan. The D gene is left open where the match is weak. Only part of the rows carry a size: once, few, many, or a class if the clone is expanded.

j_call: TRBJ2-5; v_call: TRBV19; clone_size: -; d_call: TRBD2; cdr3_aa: CASSGGGTSGFQETQYF; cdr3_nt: TGTGCCAGTAGCGGGGGAGGGACTAGCGGGTTCCAAGAGACCCAGTACTTC
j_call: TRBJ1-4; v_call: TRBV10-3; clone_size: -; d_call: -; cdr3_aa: CAISGRPAREAPIGEKLFF; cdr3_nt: TGTGCCATCAGTGGTCGCCCGGCCAGGGAGGCTCCAATCGGTGAAAAACTGTTTTTT
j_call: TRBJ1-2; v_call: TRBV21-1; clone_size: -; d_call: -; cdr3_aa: CASSKDDGGMDYGYTF; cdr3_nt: TGTGCCAGCAGCAAAGATGACGGGGGTATGGACTATGGCTACACCTTC
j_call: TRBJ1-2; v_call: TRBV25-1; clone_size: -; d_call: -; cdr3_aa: CASSVLGRDVGYGYTF; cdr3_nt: TGTGCCAGCAGTGTCCTGGGCAGGGATGTTGGCTATGGCTACACCTTC
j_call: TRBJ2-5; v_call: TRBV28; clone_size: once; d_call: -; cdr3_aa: CASRPPPGQQETQYF; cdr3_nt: TGTGCCAGCAGGCCGCCGCCGGGACAACAAGAGACCCAGTACTTC
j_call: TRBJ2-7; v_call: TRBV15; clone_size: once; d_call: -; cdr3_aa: CATSSSSRERAWEQYF; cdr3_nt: TGTGCCACCAGCAGCAGCTCCAGGGAAAGAGCGTGGGAGCAGTACTTC
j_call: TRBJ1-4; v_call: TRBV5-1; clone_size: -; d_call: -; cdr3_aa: CASSPIFSQVNEKLFF; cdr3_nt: TGCGCCAGCAGCCCCATTTTTTCACAAGTTAATGAAAAACTGTTTTTT
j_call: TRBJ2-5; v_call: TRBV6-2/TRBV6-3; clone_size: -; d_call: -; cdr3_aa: CASSFIGLTGVGETQYF; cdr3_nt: TGTGCCAGCAGTTTCATCGGGCTTACCGGGGTAGGGGAGACCCAGTACTTC
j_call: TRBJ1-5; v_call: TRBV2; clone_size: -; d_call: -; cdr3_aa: CASTSGAGNQPQHF; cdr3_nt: TGTGCCAGTACCTCAGGGGCTGGCAATCAGCCCCAGCATTTT
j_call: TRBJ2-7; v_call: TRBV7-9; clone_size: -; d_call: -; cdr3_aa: CASSPRTSAEQYF; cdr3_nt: TGTGCCAGCAGCCCACGGACTTCTGCCGAGCAGTACTTC
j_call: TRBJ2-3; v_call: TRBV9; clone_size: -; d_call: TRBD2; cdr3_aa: CASSVFVGGSGAGPDTQYF; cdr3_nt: TGTGCCAGCAGCGTATTTGTTGGAGGTAGCGGGGCAGGTCCAGATACGCAGTATTTT
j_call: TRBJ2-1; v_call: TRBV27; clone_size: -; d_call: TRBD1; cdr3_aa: CASQDVRGGGATLYNEQFF; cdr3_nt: TGTGCCAGTCAAGATGTAAGAGGGGGCGGAGCTACACTTTACAATGAGCAGTTCTTC
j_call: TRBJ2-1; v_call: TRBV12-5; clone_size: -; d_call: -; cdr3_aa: CASGSGLTSYNEQFF; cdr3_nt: TGTGCTAGTGGCAGCGGGTTAACCTCCTACAATGAGCAGTTCTTC
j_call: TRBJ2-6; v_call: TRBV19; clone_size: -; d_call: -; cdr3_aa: CASSPEGTSRSGANVLTF; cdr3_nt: TGTGCCAGTAGTCCAGAGGGGACATCTCGCTCTGGGGCCAACGTCCTGACTTTC
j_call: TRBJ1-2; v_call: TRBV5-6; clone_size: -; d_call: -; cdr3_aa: CASSLGLGYTF; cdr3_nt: TGTGCCAGCAGCCTCGGGTTGGGCTACACCTTC
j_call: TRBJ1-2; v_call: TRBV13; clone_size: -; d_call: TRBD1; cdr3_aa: CASSSLTGGGGYTF; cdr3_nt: TGTGCCAGCAGCTCACTGACAGGGGGAGGGGGCTACACCTTC
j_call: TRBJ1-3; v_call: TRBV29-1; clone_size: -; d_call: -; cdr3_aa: CSVEDPNSGNTIYF; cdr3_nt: TGCAGCGTTGAAGACCCGAACTCGGGAAACACCATATATTTT
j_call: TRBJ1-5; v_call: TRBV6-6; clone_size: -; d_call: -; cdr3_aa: CASSYSPGAGQPQHF; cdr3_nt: TGTGCCAGCAGTTACTCGCCTGGCGCGGGTCAGCCCCAGCATTTT
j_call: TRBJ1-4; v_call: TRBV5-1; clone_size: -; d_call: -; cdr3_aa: CASSLAFSKRATNEKLFF; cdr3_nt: TGCGCCAGCAGCTTGGCCTTTAGTAAGAGGGCAACTAATGAAAAACTGTTTTTT
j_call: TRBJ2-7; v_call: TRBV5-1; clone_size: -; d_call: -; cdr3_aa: CASREPGQPYEQYF; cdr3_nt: TGCGCCAGCAGGGAACCGGGACAACCCTACGAGCAGTACTTC
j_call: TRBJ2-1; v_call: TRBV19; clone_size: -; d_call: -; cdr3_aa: CASTVSSYNEQFF; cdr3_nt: TGTGCCAGTACGGTGAGCTCCTACAATGAGCAGTTCTTC
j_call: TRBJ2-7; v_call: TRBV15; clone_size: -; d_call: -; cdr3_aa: CATSRDITYEQYF; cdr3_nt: TGTGCCACCAGCAGAGATATTACCTACGAGCAGTACTTC
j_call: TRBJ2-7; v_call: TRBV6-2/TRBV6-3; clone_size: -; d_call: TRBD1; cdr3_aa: CASSYRGLDEQYF; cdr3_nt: TGTGCCAGCAGTTACAGGGGGCTGGACGAGCAGTACTTC
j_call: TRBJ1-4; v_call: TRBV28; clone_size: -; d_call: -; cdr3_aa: CASTNTGSGGTNEKLFF; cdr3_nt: TGTGCCAGCACCAATACAGGATCCGGCGGTACTAATGAAAAACTGTTTTTT
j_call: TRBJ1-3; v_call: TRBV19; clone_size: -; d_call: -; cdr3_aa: CASIAVSSGNTIYF; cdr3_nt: TGTGCCAGTATCGCCGTTAGCTCTGGAAACACCATATATTTT
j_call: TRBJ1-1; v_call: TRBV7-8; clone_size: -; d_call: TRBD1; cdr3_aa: CASSPPPDRDTEAFF; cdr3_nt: TGTGCCAGCAGCCCCCCACCGGACAGGGACACTGAAGCTTTCTTT
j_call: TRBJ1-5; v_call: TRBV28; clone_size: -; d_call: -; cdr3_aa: CASSLTLIHDQPQHF; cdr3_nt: TGTGCCAGCAGTCTCACCCTTATACATGATCAGCCCCAGCATTTT
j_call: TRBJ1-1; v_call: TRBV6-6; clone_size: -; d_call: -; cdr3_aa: CASSYGQNTEAFF; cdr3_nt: TGTGCCAGCAGTTACGGCCAGAACACTGAAGCTTTCTTT
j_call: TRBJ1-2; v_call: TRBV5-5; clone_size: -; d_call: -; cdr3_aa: CASSLGAGDYGYTF; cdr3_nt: TGTGCCAGCAGCTTGGGAGCAGGGGACTATGGCTACACCTTC
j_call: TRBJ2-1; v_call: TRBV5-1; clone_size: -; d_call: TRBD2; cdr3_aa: CASSSGLAGAHSYNEQFF; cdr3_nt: TGCGCCAGCAGCTCGGGACTAGCGGGGGCGCACTCCTACAATGAGCAGTTCTTC
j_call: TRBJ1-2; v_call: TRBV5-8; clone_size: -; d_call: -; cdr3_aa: CASSPEQGILYGYTF; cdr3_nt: TGTGCCAGCAGCCCTGAACAGGGCATACTCTATGGCTACACCTTC
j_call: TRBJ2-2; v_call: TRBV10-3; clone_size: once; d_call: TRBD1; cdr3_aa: CAIHPRDSTAGELFF; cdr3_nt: TGTGCCATCCACCCGAGGGACAGTACGGCCGGGGAGCTGTTTTTT
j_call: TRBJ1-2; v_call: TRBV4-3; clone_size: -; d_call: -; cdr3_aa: CASSQDLRELYGYTF; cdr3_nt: TGCGCCAGCAGCCAAGATTTGAGGGAGCTCTATGGCTACACCTTC
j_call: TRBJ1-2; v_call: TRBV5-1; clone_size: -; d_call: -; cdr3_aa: CASSLRTAAGGYTF; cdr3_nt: TGCGCCAGCAGCTTGAGGACAGCTGCTGGGGGCTACACCTTC
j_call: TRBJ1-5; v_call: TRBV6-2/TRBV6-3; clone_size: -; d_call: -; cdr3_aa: CASSQEGPQHF; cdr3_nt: TGTGCCAGCAGCCAGGAGGGTCCCCAGCATTTT
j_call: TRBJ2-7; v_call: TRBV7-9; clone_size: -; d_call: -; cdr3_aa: CASSLAKVGQDEQYF; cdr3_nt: TGTGCCAGCAGCTTAGCCAAGGTAGGACAAGACGAGCAGTACTTC
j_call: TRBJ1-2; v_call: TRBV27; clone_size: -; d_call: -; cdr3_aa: CASSNRGSYGYTF; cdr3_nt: TGTGCCAGCAGCAATAGGGGCAGCTATGGCTACACCTTC
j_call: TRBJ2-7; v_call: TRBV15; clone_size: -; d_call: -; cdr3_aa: CATSISRGETYEQYF; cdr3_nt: TGTGCCACCAGCATTAGCAGGGGGGAAACCTACGAGCAGTACTTC
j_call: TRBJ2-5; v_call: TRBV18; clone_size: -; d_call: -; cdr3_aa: CASSPRYREETQYF; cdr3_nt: TGTGCCAGCTCACCACGATATAGGGAGGAGACCCAGTACTTC
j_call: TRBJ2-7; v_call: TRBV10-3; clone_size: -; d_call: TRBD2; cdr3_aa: CATRPGLADDEQYF; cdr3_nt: TGTGCCACCCGGCCTGGACTAGCCGACGACGAGCAGTACTTC
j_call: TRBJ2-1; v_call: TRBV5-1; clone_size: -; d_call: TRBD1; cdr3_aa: CASSAGQANEQFF; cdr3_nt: TGCGCCAGCAGCGCGGGACAGGCTAATGAGCAGTTCTTC
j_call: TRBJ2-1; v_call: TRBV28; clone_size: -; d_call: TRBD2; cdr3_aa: CASRSSGTTYNEQFF; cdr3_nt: TGTGCCAGCAGATCTTCCGGGACTACCTACAATGAGCAGTTCTTC
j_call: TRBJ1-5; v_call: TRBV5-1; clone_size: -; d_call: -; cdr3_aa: CASSLGGGGSNQPQHF; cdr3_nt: TGCGCCAGCAGCTTGGGGGGCGGTGGTAGCAATCAGCCCCAGCATTTT
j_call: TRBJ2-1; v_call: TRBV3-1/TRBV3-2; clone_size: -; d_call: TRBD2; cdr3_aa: CASSLLAGGRDEQFF; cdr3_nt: TGTGCCAGCAGCCTACTAGCGGGGGGACGGGATGAGCAGTTCTTC
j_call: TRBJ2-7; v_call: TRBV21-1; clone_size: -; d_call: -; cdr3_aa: CASSIGTAGEQYF; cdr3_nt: TGTGCCAGCAGCATCGGGACAGCCGGCGAGCAGTACTTC
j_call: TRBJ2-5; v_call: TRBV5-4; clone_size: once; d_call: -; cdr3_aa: CASSPRTAQETQYF; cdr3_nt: TGTGCCAGCAGCCCTCGGACAGCCCAAGAGACCCAGTACTTC
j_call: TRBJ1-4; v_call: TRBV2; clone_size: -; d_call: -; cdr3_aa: CASSAGTGEKLFF; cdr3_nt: TGTGCCAGCAGTGCCGGAACGGGAGAAAAACTGTTTTTT
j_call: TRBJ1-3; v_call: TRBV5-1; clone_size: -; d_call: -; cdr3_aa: CASSPEGTISGNTIYF; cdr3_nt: TGCGCCAGCAGCCCCGAGGGAACTATCTCTGGAAACACCATATATTTT
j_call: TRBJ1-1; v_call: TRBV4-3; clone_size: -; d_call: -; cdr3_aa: CASSQETVLAGGTEAFF; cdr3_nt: TGCGCCAGCAGCCAAGAAACCGTCCTTGCCGGGGGTACTGAAGCTTTCTTT
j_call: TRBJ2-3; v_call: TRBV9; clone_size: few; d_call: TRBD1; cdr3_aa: CASSVAGTGYDTQYF; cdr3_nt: TGTGCCAGCAGCGTAGCCGGGACAGGGTACGATACGCAGTATTTT